The 24 T cell receptor beta chains listed next were all sequenced from one sample in a study of T cell repertoires in cytomegalovirus infection. Their cognate antigens are unknown. TCRdb processed the reads anew with MiXCR; each CDR3 protein has one entry. The sample carries hundreds of thousands of distinct CDR3 sequences, 25% to 30% recorded once. The sequencing used cultured PBMCs, collected from culture after CMV antigen stimulation. The receptors originated from a human donor in good health (CMV status not recorded). Some clones in this sample may be carry-over from other donors' samples.

This chain joins TRBV6-5 and TRBJ2-5, with TRBD2 identical over 7 bases. Unmatched junction bases numbered 8, after V lost 5 bases and J lost 5 bases. Germline V gene lookup returns CDR1 MNHEY and CDR2 SVGAGI. There are 14 residues in the CDR3. The DNA of the CDR3 is TGTGCCAGCAGTGACTGGGGGGGGGGGGAGACCCAGTACTTC. This codes for CASSDWGGGETQYF.

CDR3 amino acids: CASSLSAQNYGYTF. CDR3 sequence (DNA): TGTGCCAGCAGTTTATCTGCACAGAACTATGGCTACACCTTC. This rearrangement joins TRBV27 to TRBJ1-2; D unresolved. The CDR3 covers 14 residues. CDR1 and CDR2 (germline): MNHEY, SMNVEV (reference sequence). Trimming removed 0 bases at V and 2 bases at J, with 7 bases between.

This clonotype has just one count. The rearrangement uses TRBV7-3 and TRBJ2-5; 9 bases fit TRBD2. Germline CDR1 SGHTA, CDR2 FQGTGA. J was trimmed by 2 bases and V by 5 bases; bases with no gene match: 6. This CDR3 has 15 amino acids. CDR3 bases: TGTGCCAGCAGCCAGCGGCGGGGGGGGCAAGAGACCCAGTACTTC. Its translation: CASSQRRGGQETQYF. The complete variable domain, with remaining parts taken from reference TRBV7-3 and TRBJ2-5, reads GAGVSQTPSNKVTEKGKYVELRCDPISGHTALYWYRQSLGQGPEFLIYFQGTGAADDSGLPNDRFFAVRPEGSVSTLKIQRTERGDSAVYLCASSQRRGGQETQYFGPGTRLLVL.

J is TRBJ2-7 and V is TRBV20-1, with TRBD1 as a possible D gene (6 bases). The CDR3 runs to 13 residues. Germline CDR1 is DFQATT and CDR2 is SNEGSKA (reference sequence). Trimming removed 3 bases from V and 4 bases from J, with 13 bases in between. CDR3 sequence: CSARAQGQYEQYF. The CDR3 DNA reads TGCAGTGCTAGGGCCCAGGGGCAATACGAGCAGTACTTC.

The CDR3 sequence is CASAPYPGQGDEKLFF. As DNA, the CDR3 is TGTGCCAGTGCCCCATACCCGGGACAGGGGGATGAAAAACTGTTTTTT. This chain links TRBV6-6 with TRBJ1-4; 11 nucleotides line up with TRBD1. The germline gives CDR1 MNHNY, CDR2 SVGAGI (reference sequence). The ends lost 9 bases at V and 6 bases at J; junction bases unmatched: 12. This CDR3 is built from 16 residues.

This chain joins TRBV10-3 and TRBJ2-1; the match to TRBD2 covers 9 bases. This CDR3 spans 14 amino acids. Trimming took 8 bases from V and 4 from J; bases not matched to a gene: 6. CDR1 is ENHRY, CDR2 SYGVKD, per germline. CDR3 protein: CAIRSGSSYNEQFF. The CDR3 DNA reads as TGTGCCATCCGTAGCGGGAGCTCTTACAATGAGCAGTTCTTC.

Here the CDR3 DNA reads TGTGCCATCAGTGAGGAGCAGCGGGGGGGCACAGATACGCAGTATTTT. Its translation: CAISEEQRGGTDTQYF. The chain combines TRBV10-3 with TRBJ2-3; 9 bases match TRBD2. Trimming removed 2 bases from V and 1 base from J; junction bases left unmatched: 4. CDR3 length equals 16 residues. CDR1 is ENHRY, CDR2 SYGVKD, per germline.

V gene TRBV5-1 combines with J gene TRBJ2-3; 11 bases match TRBD2. Germline CDR1 is SGHRS and CDR2 is YFSETQ. The ends lost 4 bases at V and 2 bases at J; junction bases unmatched: 6. This CDR3 is built from 16 residues. The CDR3 protein is CASSDGTSGPTDTQYF. In DNA, the CDR3 is TGCGCCAGCAGCGATGGGACTAGCGGCCCCACAGATACGCAGTATTTT. The full variable domain, with the rest looked up from reference TRBV5-1 and TRBJ2-3, is KAGVTQTPRYLIKTRGQQVTLSCSPISGHRSVSWYQQTPGQGLQFLFEYFSETQRNKGNFPGRFSGRQFSNSRSEMNVSTLELGDSALYLCASSDGTSGPTDTQYFGPGTRLTVL.

This clonotype was observed a handful of times. The V and J genes are TRBV19 and TRBJ2-3, with D perhaps TRBD2 (5 bases). The CDR3 totals 15 residues. Germline V gene data show CDR1 as LNHDA and CDR2 as SQIVND (reference sequence). V lost 3 bases and J 6 bases, leaving 16 bases between the germline ends. CDR3 residues: CASSMPASGSDTQYF. As DNA, the CDR3 is TGTGCCAGTAGTATGCCCGCCAGCGGATCGGATACGCAGTATTTT.

This clonotype appeared a few times. Written as DNA, the CDR3 is TGTGCCAGTAGTACGGGACTACGGGGGGGGTCAGATACGCAGTATTTT. This translates into CASSTGLRGGSDTQYF. V is TRBV19 and J is TRBJ2-3, with 8 bases that match TRBD2. V trimming: 4 bases; J trimming: 4 bases; junction bases outside the gene matches: 10. The CDR3 contains 16 residues. Germline lookup yields CDR1 LNHDA and CDR2 SQIVND (reference sequence).

This chain joins TRBV20-1 and TRBJ2-3; D is perhaps TRBD2 (6 bases). CDR3 size: 14 residues. The V gene lost 7 bases and the J gene lost 0 bases, with 14 bases spanning the gap. CDR1 is DFQATT, CDR2 SNEGSKA, per germline (reference sequence). The CDR3 nucleotides are TGCAGTGTCTCGGGACTGGCTAGCACAGATACGCAGTATTTT. This translates into CSVSGLASTDTQYF.

The genes are TRBV27 and TRBJ2-3; TRBD1 matches at 9 bases. CDR3 length: 15 amino acids. V lost 5 bases and J lost 3; bases outside the gene matches: 6. CDR1 MNHEY and CDR2 SMNVEV come from the germline V gene (reference sequence). Written as DNA, the CDR3 is TGTGCCAGCAGTCCCCGGGACAGGGCAACAGATACGCAGTATTTT. It yields the protein CASSPRDRATDTQYF.

The rearrangement joins TRBV6-6 to TRBJ1-2; D is unresolved. The V end was cut by 1 base, the J end by 2 bases, with 11 bases between. The CDR3 is 15 residues long. The germline V gene has CDR1 MNHNY and CDR2 SVGAGI (reference sequence). The CDR3 loop reads CASSYLGGPNYGYTF. CDR3 DNA sequence: TGTGCCAGCAGTTACTTGGGAGGGCCCAACTATGGCTACACCTTC.

The V gene is TRBV7-2, the J gene TRBJ1-5, with 9 bases that match TRBD1. Germline V gene data show CDR1 as SGHTA and CDR2 as FQGNSA. V lost 4 bases, J lost 3 bases, and 10 bases stayed unmatched. CDR3 length: 17 residues. This chain's CDR3 is CASSSGQGVEDNQPQHF. CDR3 nucleotides: TGTGCCAGCAGCTCGGGACAGGGAGTGGAGGACAATCAGCCCCAGCATTTT. Filled out from reference TRBV7-2 and TRBJ1-5, the complete variable domain reads GAGVSQSPSNKVTEKGKDVELRCDPISGHTALYWYRQSLGQGLEFLIYFQGNSAPDKSGLPSDRFSAERTGGSVSTLTIQRTQQEDSAVYLCASSSGQGVEDNQPQHFGDGTRLSIL.

The chain links TRBV25-1 to TRBJ2-4, with D perhaps matching TRBD1 (6 bases). Germline V lookup: CDR1 MGHDK, CDR2 SYGVNS. There are 13 residues in the CDR3. Trimming shortened V by 3 bases and J by 11 bases, and 14 bases separated the two germline ends. CDR3 nucleotide sequence: TGTGCCAGCAGTGAGCCGGGACAAGGCCTTCAGTACTTC. Its translation is CASSEPGQGLQYF.

In its sample, this clonotype was seen a few times. The CDR3 is CASSPVTGKYGYTF. The CDR3 coding sequence is TGTGCCAGCAGCCCCGTGACAGGGAAGTATGGCTACACCTTC. This rearrangement joins TRBV7-8 to TRBJ1-2; 7 bases align to TRBD1. From germline, CDR1 is SGHVS and CDR2 FQNEAQ. The ends lost 5 bases at V and 5 bases at J; junction bases unmatched: 8. This CDR3 contains 14 residues.

This rearrangement joins TRBV5-5 to TRBJ1-1; D ambiguous. Germline V gene sequence: CDR1 SGHKS, CDR2 YYEKEE (reference sequence). There are 14 residues in the CDR3. The V end was cut by 5 bases, the J end by 4 bases, with 15 bases between. CDR3 sequence reads: CASRLRGDGTEAFF. The CDR3 coding sequence is TGTGCCAGCAGACTTAGAGGCGACGGCACTGAAGCTTTCTTT.

The sample holds a few counts of this clonotype. The chain is built from TRBV20-1 and TRBJ1-1; D not resolved. Trimming left V 3 bases short and J 8 bases short, with 16 bases between. The CDR3 has 13 amino acids. CDR1 is DFQATT and CDR2 is SNEGSKA in the germline V gene (reference sequence). CDR3 DNA: TGCAGTGCTAGCCCGAACGGGGAGGCGGAAGCTTTCTTT. It codes for CSASPNGEAEAFF.

This clonotype occurred a few times. V is TRBV10-3 and J is TRBJ1-2; TRBD1 agrees at 7 bases. Germline values: CDR1 ENHRY, CDR2 SYGVKD. The ends lost 6 bases at V and 8 bases at J; junction bases unmatched: 6. This CDR3 region has 12 residues. The chain's CDR3 is CAISGQVEGYTF. Written as DNA, the CDR3 is TGTGCCATCAGCGGACAGGTTGAAGGCTACACCTTC.

This sequence joins TRBV19 and TRBJ2-7; the match to TRBD2 covers 9 bases. The trim removed 9 bases at V and 5 bases at J, leaving 11 bases unmatched. Germline V gene sequence: CDR1 LNHDA, CDR2 SQIVND (reference sequence). CDR3 size: 14 residues. DNA for the CDR3: TGTGCCAGCACGGGAGTAGCGGGAGTCGACGAGCAGTACTTC. Protein sequence: CASTGVAGVDEQYF.

This clonotype was observed many times. This rearrangement joins TRBV7-9 to TRBJ2-7; 14 bases line up with TRBD2. J gave up 0 bases and V 5 bases, and 6 bases lay outside the gene matches. There are 17 residues in the CDR3. CDR1 is SEHNR and CDR2 is FQNEAQ in the germline V gene (reference sequence). The CDR3 coding sequence is TGTGCCAGCAGCCGCACGGGGACTAGCGGGAGCTCCTACGAGCAGTACTTC. Its translation: CASSRTGTSGSSYEQYF.

Only a few counts were recorded for this clonotype. The rearrangement uses TRBV5-1 and TRBJ1-4; TRBD1 aligns across 9 bases. The trim removed 4 bases at V and 8 bases at J, leaving 9 bases unmatched. The CDR3 has 15 residues. The germline CDR1 and CDR2 sequences are SGHRS and YFSETQ. The CDR3 is CASSPGDREDEKLFF. In DNA form, the CDR3 reads TGCGCCAGCAGCCCAGGGGACAGGGAGGACGAAAAACTGTTTTTT. Looking up the rest from reference TRBV5-1 and TRBJ1-4 gives the full variable domain: KAGVTQTPRYLIKTRGQQVTLSCSPISGHRSVSWYQQTPGQGLQFLFEYFSETQRNKGNFPGRFSGRQFSNSRSEMNVSTLELGDSALYLCASSPGDREDEKLFFGSGTQLSVL.

In this sample, this clonotype turned up a few times. The V and J genes are TRBV12-3 or TRBV12-4 and TRBJ1-2; 7 bases agree with TRBD1. The length of the CDR3 is 15 residues. The V and J ends lost 7 bases and 4 bases, in that order; junction bases with no gene match: 12. The CDR3 DNA is TGTGCCAGCACCACCGGGACAGAGATAAGCTATGGCTACACCTTC. This sequence encodes CASTTGTEISYGYTF.

V gene TRBV11-2 combines with J gene TRBJ1-5; perhaps TRBD1 as D (5 bases). This CDR3 comprises 15 residues. Per germline, CDR1 SGHAT and CDR2 FQNNGV. Trimming cost V 5 bases and J 4 bases, with 15 bases left between them. CDR3 DNA sequence: TGTGCCAGCAGCCGTGTCGGGGGGGGGAATCAGCCCCAGCATTTT. This sequence encodes CASSRVGGGNQPQHF.